This T cell receptor beta chain was retrieved from a study of shared clonotypes between healthy human individuals. About the research overall: Used for every donor were three CD4 naive, three CD4 memory, two CD8 naive and one CD8 memory plate.

CDR1 is GTSNPN and CDR2 is SVGIG in the germline V gene (reference sequence). Germline trimming cut 0 bases from V and 4 bases from J; bases unmatched to any gene: 15. The CDR3 length is 18 residues. Sequencing used immunoSEQ multiplex PCR; TCRdb keeps in-frame clones, though not all of them. Of 2 million to 2.5 million clones listed, approximately 90% are singletons. Researchers partitioned CD4+ cells into CD45RA+ naive and CD45RA-negative memory subsets. Sequenced material: naive CD4+ T cells from PBMCs. The subset is: CD45RA+ positively selected. This TCR was sampled from a man between 18 and 29 years old in good health. Some clones in this sample may be carry-over from other donors' samples. The gene calls are TRBV30 and TRBJ2-3; 8 nucleotides align to TRBD2. DNA of the CDR3: TGTGCCTGGAGTGTACTCGTCGGGAGGGTCTCTACCGCAGATACGCAGTATTTT. It yields the protein CAWSVLVGRVSTADTQYF.